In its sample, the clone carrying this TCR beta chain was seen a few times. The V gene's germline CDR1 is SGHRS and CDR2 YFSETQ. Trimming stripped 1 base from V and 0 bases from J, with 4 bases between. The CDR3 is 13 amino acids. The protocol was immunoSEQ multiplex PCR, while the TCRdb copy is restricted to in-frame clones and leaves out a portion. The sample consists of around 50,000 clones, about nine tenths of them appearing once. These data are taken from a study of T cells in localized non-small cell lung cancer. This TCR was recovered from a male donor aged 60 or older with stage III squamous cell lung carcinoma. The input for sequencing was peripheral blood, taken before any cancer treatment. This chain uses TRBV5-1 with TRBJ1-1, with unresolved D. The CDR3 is CASSLSVNTEAFF. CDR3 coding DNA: TGCGCCAGCAGCTTGTCAGTGAACACTGAAGCTTTCTTT.